These T cell receptor beta chains were read from a single sample in a study of cytomegalovirus exposure and HLA in healthy donors. The table came from immunoSEQ multiplex PCR; TCRdb's copy has only in-frame clones and leaves some out. The table has about 150,000 clones, 65% to 80% seen once; the top ten hold 4%. The source material was PBMCs. Source of these receptors: a woman aged 40 to 49 in good health and CMV-seronegative. Each CDR3 is given with its conserved first and last residue. The order of the fields is V gene, clone size, J gene, D gene, CDR3 protein, CDR3 DNA. A D gene is named only where the DNA matches it firmly. The listing skips clone size in some rows; elsewhere it reads once, few, many or a size class.

TRBV28	.	TRBJ1-5	TRBD1	CASSPDWTGRQPQHF	TGTGCCAGCAGTCCTGACTGGACAGGGCGTCAGCCCCAGCATTTT
TRBV7-9	.	TRBJ2-1	.	CASSLARSSYNEQFF	TGTGCCAGCAGCTTAGCGCGTAGCTCCTACAATGAGCAGTTCTTC
TRBV28	.	TRBJ1-2	TRBD1	CASSLFRDRTGYTF	TGTGCCAGCAGTTTATTCCGGGACAGGACTGGCTACACCTTC
TRBV5-1	.	TRBJ1-4	.	CASSLNEDRLFF	TGCGCCAGCAGCTTGAACGAGGACAGACTGTTTTTT
TRBV19	.	TRBJ1-1	.	CASSGRVGNTEAFF	TGTGCCAGTAGTGGCAGGGTGGGGAACACTGAAGCTTTCTTT
TRBV27	.	TRBJ2-7	TRBD1	CASSYGHSQGSSSYEQYF	TGTGCCAGCAGTTACGGCCACTCACAGGGGTCGAGCTCCTACGAGCAGTACTTC
TRBV19	.	TRBJ2-3	TRBD2	CASSTAGGPRDTQYF	TGTGCCAGTAGTACAGCGGGGGGGCCTAGAGATACGCAGTATTTT
TRBV13	.	TRBJ2-7	TRBD2	CASKTGAGVDEQYF	TGTGCCAGCAAGACCGGAGCGGGAGTAGACGAGCAGTACTTC
TRBV7-8	.	TRBJ2-7	.	CASSLGVVSYEQYF	TGTGCCAGCAGCTTAGGCGTTGTCTCCTACGAGCAGTACTTC
TRBV7-7	.	TRBJ2-7	TRBD1	CASSLGTGSEQYF	TGTGCTAGCAGCTTAGGGACAGGGAGTGAGCAGTACTTC
TRBV5-4	.	TRBJ2-2	TRBD2	CASSSGLAGSTGELFF	TGTGCCAGCAGCTCGGGACTAGCGGGGAGCACCGGGGAGCTGTTTTTT
TRBV28	.	TRBJ1-2	TRBD1	CASSGPGQGNYGYTF	TGTGCCAGCAGCGGACCGGGACAGGGAAACTATGGCTACACCTTC
TRBV5-4	once	TRBJ1-4	TRBD1	CASSPGQGREEKLFF	TGTGCCAGCAGCCCGGGACAGGGGCGGGAGGAAAAACTGTTTTTT
TRBV30	.	TRBJ2-1	TRBD2	CAWRTGTSGFNEQFF	TGTGCCTGGAGAACCGGGACTAGTGGTTTCAATGAGCAGTTCTTC
TRBV7-8	.	TRBJ1-1	.	CASSLGMQQAFF	TGTGCCAGCAGCTTAGGGATGCAACAGGCTTTCTTT
TRBV5-6	.	TRBJ1-1	.	CASSLEDLRRTEAFF	TGTGCCAGCAGCTTGGAAGACCTACGGAGGACTGAAGCTTTCTTT
TRBV7-8	.	TRBJ1-2	.	CASSFGEDRYGYTF	TGTGCCAGCAGCTTTGGGGAGGACCGCTATGGCTACACCTTC
TRBV29-1	.	TRBJ1-2	.	CSVRVGSNYGYTF	TGCAGCGTCCGGGTGGGTTCTAACTATGGCTACACCTTC
TRBV28	.	TRBJ2-7	.	CASSRPPQLLATGEQYF	TGTGCCAGCAGCCGACCCCCCCAACTGCTGGCTACGGGAGAGCAGTACTTC
TRBV27	.	TRBJ2-6	.	CASSLRQGMTGANVLTF	TGTGCCAGCAGTTTGCGGCAGGGGATGACTGGGGCCAACGTCCTGACTTTC
TRBV11-3	.	TRBJ2-2	TRBD1	CASSSGQGAVFGELFF	TGTGCCAGCAGTTCTGGACAGGGGGCTGTTTTCGGGGAGCTGTTTTTT
TRBV6-1	.	TRBJ2-1	.	CASPPSAQGVSEQFF	TGTGCCAGCCCTCCGAGTGCACAGGGAGTTAGTGAGCAGTTCTTC
TRBV10-2	.	TRBJ2-1	.	CASEKEINEQFF	TGCGCCAGCGAGAAGGAGATCAATGAGCAGTTCTTC
TRBV19	.	TRBJ1-5	TRBD1	CASSTWGQGAFVSNQPQHF	TGTGCCAGTAGTACTTGGGGACAGGGGGCGTTTGTCAGCAATCAGCCCCAGCATTTT